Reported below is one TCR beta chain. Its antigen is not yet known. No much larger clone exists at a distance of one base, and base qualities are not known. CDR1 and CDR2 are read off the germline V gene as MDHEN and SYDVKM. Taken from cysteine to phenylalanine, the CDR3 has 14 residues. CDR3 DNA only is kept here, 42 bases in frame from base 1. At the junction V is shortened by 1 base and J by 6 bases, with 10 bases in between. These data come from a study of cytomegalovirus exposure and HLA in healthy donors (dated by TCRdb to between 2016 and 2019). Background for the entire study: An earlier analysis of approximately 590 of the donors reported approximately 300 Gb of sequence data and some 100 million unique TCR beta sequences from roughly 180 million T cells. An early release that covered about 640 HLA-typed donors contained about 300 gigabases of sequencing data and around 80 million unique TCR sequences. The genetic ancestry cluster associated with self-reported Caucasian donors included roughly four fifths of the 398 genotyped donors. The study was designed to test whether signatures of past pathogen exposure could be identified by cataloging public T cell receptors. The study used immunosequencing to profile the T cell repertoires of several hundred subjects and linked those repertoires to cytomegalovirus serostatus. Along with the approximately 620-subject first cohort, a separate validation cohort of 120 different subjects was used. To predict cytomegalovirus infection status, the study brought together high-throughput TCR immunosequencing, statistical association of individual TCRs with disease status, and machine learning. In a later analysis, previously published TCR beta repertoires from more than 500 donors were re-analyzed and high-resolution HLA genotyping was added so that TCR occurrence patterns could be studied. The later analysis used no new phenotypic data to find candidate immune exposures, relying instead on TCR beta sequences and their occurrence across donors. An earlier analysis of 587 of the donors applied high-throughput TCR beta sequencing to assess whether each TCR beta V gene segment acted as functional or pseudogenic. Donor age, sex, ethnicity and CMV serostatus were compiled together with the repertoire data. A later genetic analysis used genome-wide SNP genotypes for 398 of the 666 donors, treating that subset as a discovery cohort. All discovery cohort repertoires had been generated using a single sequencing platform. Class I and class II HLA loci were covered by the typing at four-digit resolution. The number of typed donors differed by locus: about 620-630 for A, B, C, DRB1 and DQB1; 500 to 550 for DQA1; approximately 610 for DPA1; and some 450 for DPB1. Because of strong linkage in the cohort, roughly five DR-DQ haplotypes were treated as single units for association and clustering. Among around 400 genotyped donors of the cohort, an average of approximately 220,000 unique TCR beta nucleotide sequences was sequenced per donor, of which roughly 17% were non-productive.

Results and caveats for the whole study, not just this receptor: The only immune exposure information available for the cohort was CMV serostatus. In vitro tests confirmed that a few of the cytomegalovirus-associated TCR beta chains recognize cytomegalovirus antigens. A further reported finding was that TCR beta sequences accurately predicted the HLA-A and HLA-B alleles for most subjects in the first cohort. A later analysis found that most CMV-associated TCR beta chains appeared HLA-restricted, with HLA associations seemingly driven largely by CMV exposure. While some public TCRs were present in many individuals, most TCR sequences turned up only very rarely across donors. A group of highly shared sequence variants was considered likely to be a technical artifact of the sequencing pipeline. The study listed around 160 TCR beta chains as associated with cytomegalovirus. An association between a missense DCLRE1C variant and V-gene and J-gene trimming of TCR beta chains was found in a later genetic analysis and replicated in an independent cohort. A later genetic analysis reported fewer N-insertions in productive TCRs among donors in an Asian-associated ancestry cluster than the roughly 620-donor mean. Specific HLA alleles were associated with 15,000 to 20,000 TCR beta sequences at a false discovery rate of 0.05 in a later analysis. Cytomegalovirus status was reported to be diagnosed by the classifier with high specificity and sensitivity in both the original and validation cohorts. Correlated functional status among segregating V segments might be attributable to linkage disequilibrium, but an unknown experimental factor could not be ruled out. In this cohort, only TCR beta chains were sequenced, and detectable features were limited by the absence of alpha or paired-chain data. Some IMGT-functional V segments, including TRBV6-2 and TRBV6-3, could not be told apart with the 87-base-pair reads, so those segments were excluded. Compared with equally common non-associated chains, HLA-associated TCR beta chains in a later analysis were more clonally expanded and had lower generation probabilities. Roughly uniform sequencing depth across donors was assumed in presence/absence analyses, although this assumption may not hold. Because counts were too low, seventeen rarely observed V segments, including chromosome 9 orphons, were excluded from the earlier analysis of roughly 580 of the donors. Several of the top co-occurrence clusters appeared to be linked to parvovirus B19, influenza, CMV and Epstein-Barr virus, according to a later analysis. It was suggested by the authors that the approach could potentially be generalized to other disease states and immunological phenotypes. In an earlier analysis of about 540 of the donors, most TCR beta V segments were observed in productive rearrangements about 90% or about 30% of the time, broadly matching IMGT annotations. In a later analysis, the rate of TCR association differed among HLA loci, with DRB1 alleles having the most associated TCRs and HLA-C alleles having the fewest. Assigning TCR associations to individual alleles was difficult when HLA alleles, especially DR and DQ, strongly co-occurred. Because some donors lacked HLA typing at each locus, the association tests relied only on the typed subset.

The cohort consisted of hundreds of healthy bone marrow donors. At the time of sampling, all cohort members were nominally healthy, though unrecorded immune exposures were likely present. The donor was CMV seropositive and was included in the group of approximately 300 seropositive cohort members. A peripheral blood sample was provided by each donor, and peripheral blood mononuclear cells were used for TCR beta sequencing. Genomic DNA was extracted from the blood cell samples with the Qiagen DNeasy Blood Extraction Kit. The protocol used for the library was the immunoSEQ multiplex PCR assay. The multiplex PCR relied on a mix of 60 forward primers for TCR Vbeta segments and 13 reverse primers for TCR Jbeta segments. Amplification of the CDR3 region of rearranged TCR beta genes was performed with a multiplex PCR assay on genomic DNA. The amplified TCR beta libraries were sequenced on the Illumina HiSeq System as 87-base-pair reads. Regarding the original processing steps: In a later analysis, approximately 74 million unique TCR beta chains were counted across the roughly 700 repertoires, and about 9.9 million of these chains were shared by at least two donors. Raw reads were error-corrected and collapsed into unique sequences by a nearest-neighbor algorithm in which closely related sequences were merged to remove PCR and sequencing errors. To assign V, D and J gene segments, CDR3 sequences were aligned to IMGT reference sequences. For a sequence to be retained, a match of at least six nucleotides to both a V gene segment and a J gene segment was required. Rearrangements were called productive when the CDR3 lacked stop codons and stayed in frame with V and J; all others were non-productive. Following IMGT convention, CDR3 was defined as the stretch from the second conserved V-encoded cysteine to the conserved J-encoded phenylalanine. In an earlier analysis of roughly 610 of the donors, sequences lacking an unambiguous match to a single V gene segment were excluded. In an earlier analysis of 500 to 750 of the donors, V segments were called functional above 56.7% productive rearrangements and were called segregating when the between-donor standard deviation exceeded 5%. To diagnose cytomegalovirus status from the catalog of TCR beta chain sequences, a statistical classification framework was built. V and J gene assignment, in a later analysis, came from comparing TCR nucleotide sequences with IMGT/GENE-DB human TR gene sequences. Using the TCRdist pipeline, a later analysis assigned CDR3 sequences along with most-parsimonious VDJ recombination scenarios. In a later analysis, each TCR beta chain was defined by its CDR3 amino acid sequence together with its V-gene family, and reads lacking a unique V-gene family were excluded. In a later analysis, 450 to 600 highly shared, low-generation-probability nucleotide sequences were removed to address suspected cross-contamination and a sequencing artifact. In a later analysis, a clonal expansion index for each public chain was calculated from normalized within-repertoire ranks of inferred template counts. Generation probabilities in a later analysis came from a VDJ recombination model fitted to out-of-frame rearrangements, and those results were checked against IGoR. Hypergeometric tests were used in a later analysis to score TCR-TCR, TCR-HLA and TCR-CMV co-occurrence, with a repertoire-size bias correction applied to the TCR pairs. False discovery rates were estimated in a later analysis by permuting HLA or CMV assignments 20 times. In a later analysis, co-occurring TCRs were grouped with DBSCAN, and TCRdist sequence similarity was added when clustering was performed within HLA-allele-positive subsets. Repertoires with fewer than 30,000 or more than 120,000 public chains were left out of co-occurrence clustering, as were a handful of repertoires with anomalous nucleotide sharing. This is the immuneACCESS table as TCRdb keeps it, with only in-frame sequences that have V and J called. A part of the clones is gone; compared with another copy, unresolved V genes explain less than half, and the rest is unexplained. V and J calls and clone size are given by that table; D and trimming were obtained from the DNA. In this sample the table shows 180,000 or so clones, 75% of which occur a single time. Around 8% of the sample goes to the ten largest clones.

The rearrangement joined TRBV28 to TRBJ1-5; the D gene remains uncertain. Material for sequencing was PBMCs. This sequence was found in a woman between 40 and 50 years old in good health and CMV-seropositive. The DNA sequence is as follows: TGTGCCAGCAGTTTATCAGTGGTGGCTCAGCCCCAGCATTTT. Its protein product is CASSLSVVAQPQHF.